These 7 T cell receptor beta chains came from one sample sequenced in a study of CD4+ T cells in melanoma. Assay used: immunoSEQ multiplex PCR; TCRdb lists only in-frame clones, some missing. The sample shows 110,000 to 150,000 clones, 80% to 95% of them seen only once. Receptor source: a human donor with melanoma.

The chain joins TRBV5-1 to TRBJ1-5, with D maybe TRBD1 (5 bases). The V gene's germline CDR1 is SGHRS and CDR2 YFSETQ. This CDR3 spans 15 amino acids. Deletions cut 4 bases from V and 2 bases from J, with 13 bases between. CDR3 DNA sequence: TGCGCCAGCAGCCCCGCGCCGGGGGGCAATCAGCCCCAGCATTTT. Its translation: CASSPAPGGNQPQHF. The entire variable domain, with the rest obtained from reference TRBV5-1 and TRBJ1-5, is as follows: KAGVTQTPRYLIKTRGQQVTLSCSPISGHRSVSWYQQTPGQGLQFLFEYFSETQRNKGNFPGRFSGRQFSNSRSEMNVSTLELGDSALYLCASSPAPGGNQPQHFGDGTRLSIL.

The V call is TRBV6-5, the J call TRBJ2-5, with 14 bases identical to TRBD2. V gave up 9 bases and J gave up 4 bases; unmatched junction bases: 4. Germline CDR1 is MNHEY and CDR2 is SVGAGI. The CDR3 extends over 14 amino acids. The CDR3 sequence is CASGTSGGAETQYF. In DNA, the CDR3 is TGTGCCAGTGGGACTAGCGGGGGAGCAGAGACCCAGTACTTC.

The count of this clone is one. The rearrangement uses TRBV18 and TRBJ2-7; TRBD2 matches 10 bases. Germline trimming cut 3 bases from V and 2 bases from J; bases unmatched to any gene: 4. The CDR3 covers 15 residues. Germline V CDR1 and CDR2: KGHSH, LQKENI. CDR3 region: CASSPSGTSAYEQYV. DNA of the CDR3: TGTGCCAGCTCACCTTCCGGGACTAGCGCCTACGAGCAGTACGTC.

This clone has a single count. The V gene is TRBV7-6, the J gene TRBJ2-5; 8 bases align to TRBD2. CDR1 is SGHVS, CDR2 FNYEAQ, per germline. V shed 2 bases and J 5 bases; nucleotides not matched to a gene: 4. CDR3 length equals 14 residues. CDR3 bases: TGTGCCAGCAGCTTAAGCGGGGGATTGGAGACCCAGTACTTC. Translating it yields CASSLSGGLETQYF. The full variable domain, completed using reference TRBV7-6 and TRBJ2-5, is GAGVSQSPRYKVTKRGQDVALRCDPISGHVSLYWYRQALGQGPEFLTYFNYEAQQDKSGLPNDRFSAERPEGSISTLTIQRTEQRDSAMYRCASSLSGGLETQYFGPGTRLLVL.

This chain connects TRBV5-1 to TRBJ2-7, with unresolved D. CDR3 length: 13 amino acids. Germline CDR1 and CDR2: SGHRS and YFSETQ. V lost 7 bases, J lost 2 bases, and 13 bases lay in between. The CDR3 reads CASQMTPAYEQYF. Written as DNA, the CDR3 is TGCGCCAGCCAGATGACACCAGCCTACGAGCAGTACTTC.

The chain uses TRBV5-1 and TRBJ2-3, with 7 bases matching TRBD2. The CDR3 runs to 16 residues. V lost 4 bases to trimming and J lost 2 bases; unmatched junction nucleotides: 10. Germline CDR1 is SGHRS and CDR2 is YFSETQ. CDR3 bases: TGCGCCAGCAGCGCGGGAGCGGGGCGCGACACAGATACGCAGTATTTT. This sequence encodes CASSAGAGRDTDTQYF. The entire variable domain, with the rest obtained from reference TRBV5-1 and TRBJ2-3, is as follows: KAGVTQTPRYLIKTRGQQVTLSCSPISGHRSVSWYQQTPGQGLQFLFEYFSETQRNKGNFPGRFSGRQFSNSRSEMNVSTLELGDSALYLCASSAGAGRDTDTQYFGPGTRLTVL.

J is TRBJ2-5 and V is TRBV11-1, with 10 bases aligning to TRBD2. The germline V gene encodes CDR1 SGHAT and CDR2 FQDESV (reference sequence). The CDR3 is 15 residues long. The trim removed 2 bases at V and 5 bases at J, leaving 5 bases unmatched. The CDR3 region is CASSLQGLAKETQYF. In nucleotides, the CDR3 is TGTGCCAGCAGCTTACAGGGACTAGCGAAGGAGACCCAGTACTTC.